Following are 2 T cell receptor beta chains from one sample sequenced in a study of blood T cell repertoires in COVID-19. Sequencing used immunoSEQ multiplex PCR; TCRdb keeps in-frame clones, though not all of them. This sample has some 400,000 clones, with nearly 90% found just once. Material for sequencing was PBMCs or T cells enriched from blood (not recorded which). These receptor sequences come from a woman in her thirties who had recovered from COVID-19.

This sequence joins TRBV18 and TRBJ2-7, with TRBD2 as a possible D gene (5 bases). This CDR3 is 14 amino acids long. CDR1 and CDR2 from the germline V gene are KGHSH and LQKENI. V was trimmed by 3 bases and J by 0 bases, leaving 9 bases between them. The CDR3 spells CASSPGTSSYEQYF. Here the CDR3 DNA reads TGTGCCAGCTCACCGGGAACTAGCTCCTACGAGCAGTACTTC.

V and J are TRBV7-8 and TRBJ1-5; a weak D match, TRBD1 (6 bases). V was cut by 6 bases and J by 4 bases, with 13 bases left in between. This CDR3 is built from 14 residues. Germline V CDR1 and CDR2: SGHVS, FQNEAQ. CDR3 residues: CASRHRDMNQPQHF. For the CDR3, the DNA is TGTGCCAGCAGGCACCGGGACATGAATCAGCCCCAGCATTTT. The full variable domain, completed using reference TRBV7-8 and TRBJ1-5, is GAGVSQSPRYKVAKRGQDVALRCDPISGHVSLFWYQQALGQGPEFLTYFQNEAQLDKSGLPSDRFFAERPEGSVSTLKIQRTQQEDSAVYLCASRHRDMNQPQHFGDGTRLSIL.